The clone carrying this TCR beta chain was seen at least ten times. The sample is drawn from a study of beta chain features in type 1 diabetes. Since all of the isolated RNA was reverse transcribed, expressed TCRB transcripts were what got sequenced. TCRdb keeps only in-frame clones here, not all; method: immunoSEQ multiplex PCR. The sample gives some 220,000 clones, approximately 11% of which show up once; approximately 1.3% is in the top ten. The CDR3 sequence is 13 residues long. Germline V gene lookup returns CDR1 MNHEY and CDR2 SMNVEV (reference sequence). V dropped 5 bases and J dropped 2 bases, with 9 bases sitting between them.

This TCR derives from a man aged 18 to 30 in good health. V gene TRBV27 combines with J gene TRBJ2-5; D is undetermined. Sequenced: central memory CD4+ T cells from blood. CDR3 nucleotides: TGTGCCAGCAGTACGCGAAATCAAGAGACCCAGTACTTC. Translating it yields CASSTRNQETQYF.